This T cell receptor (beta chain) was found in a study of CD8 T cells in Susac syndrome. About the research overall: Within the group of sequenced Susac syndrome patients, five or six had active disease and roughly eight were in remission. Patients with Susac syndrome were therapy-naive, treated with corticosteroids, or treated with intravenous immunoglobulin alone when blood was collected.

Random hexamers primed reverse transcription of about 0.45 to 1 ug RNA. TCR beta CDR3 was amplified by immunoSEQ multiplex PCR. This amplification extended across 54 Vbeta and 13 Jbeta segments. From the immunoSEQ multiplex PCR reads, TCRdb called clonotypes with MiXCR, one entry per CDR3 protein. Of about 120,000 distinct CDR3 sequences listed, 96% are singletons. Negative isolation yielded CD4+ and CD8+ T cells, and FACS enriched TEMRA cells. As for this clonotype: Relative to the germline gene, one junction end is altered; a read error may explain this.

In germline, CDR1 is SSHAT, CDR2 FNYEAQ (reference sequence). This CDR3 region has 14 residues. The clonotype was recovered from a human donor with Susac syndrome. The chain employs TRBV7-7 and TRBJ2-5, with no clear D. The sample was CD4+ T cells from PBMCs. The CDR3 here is CASSQTGAKVAQYF. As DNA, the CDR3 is TGTGCTAGCAGCCAGACGGGCGCCAAGGTGGCCCAGTACTTC. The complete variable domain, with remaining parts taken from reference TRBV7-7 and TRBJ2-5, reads GAGVSQSPRYKVTKRGQDVTLRCDPISSHATLYWYQQALGQGPEFLTYFNYEAQPDKSGLPSDRFSAERPEGSISTLTIQRTEQRDSAMYRCASSQTGAKVAQYFGPGTRLLVL.